The clone carrying this T cell receptor (beta chain) was seen many times. What it recognizes is unknown. Thyroid surgery took place with no prior treatment in any patient. Trimming removed 0 bases from V and 0 bases from J, with 3 bases in between. This CDR3 spans 14 amino acids. CDR1 and CDR2 (germline): SGHRS, YFSETQ. The sample originates from a study of metastatic and nonmetastatic thyroid tumors. Study at large: For malignant and benign thyroid patients, tumor or nodule tissue and blood were the sources whose repertoires were compared. Overall study results and limits: In blood and tumor, TCR beta diversity was reportedly significantly higher in malignant thyroid tumors than in benign nodules.

Authors' analysis steps: Clinicopathological groups supplied CDR3 differences that were used to build a distant-metastasis classifier for papillary thyroid cancer. TCRdb ran MiXCR on the PCR reads. These V and J calls derive from TCRdb rather than the authors' analysis. The table lists 25,000 to 35,000 clones, roughly 15% of them singletons. The sequencing sample was made of blood. This chain links TRBV5-1 with TRBJ2-2; D is unresolved. The source of this sequence is a female donor with papillary thyroid cancer or a benign thyroid nodule (not recorded which). Some clones in this sample may be carry-over from other donors' samples. The CDR3 DNA sequence: TGCGCCAGCAGCTTGGACCCGAACACCGGGGAGCTGTTTTTT. Amino acids: CASSLDPNTGELFF.